This TCR beta chain derives from a study of shared clonotypes between healthy human individuals. Notes on the study in general: Richness estimates generally favored naive over memory subsets.

V was clipped by 1 base and J by 0 bases, with 12 bases between them. Germline assignment: CDR1 SEHNR and CDR2 FQNEAQ (reference sequence). The CDR3 covers 16 residues. Only CD45RO-negative cells positively selected for CCR7 counted as naive CD8 cells, so terminally differentiated effector memory CD45RA+ cells were excluded. On this clone itself: The antigen remains unidentified.

In the original analysis: Filtering differed because ImmunoSEQ produced junction-only sequences that carried no quality scores. The repertoire was sequenced with immunoSEQ multiplex PCR; TCRdb's copy has only in-frame clones and lacks some. The V and J calls and clone size are taken from that table; D and trimming were inferred from the DNA. The sample includes roughly 2,000,000 clones, less than 95% of them seen just once. This TCR was recovered from a young man in good health. V is TRBV7-9 and J is TRBJ2-5; a possible D gene is TRBD2 (6 bases). Input material: naive CD8+ T cells sorted from blood. The CDR3, as DNA: TGTGCCAGCAGCTTAGGTACTAGCAGCAACCAAGAGACCCAGTACTTC. This gives the protein CASSLGTSSNQETQYF.